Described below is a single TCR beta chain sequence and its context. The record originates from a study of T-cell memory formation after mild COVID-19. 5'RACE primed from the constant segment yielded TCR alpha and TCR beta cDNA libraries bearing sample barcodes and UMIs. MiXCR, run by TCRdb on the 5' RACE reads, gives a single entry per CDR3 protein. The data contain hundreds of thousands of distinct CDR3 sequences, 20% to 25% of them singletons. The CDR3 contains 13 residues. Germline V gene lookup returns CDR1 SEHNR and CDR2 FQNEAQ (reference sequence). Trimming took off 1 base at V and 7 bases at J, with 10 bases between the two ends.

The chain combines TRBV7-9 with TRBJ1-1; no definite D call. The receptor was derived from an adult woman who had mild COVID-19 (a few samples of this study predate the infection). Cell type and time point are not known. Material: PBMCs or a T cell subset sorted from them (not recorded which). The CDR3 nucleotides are TGTGCCAGCAGCTTAGAAGTCACGGGTGAAGCTTTCTTT. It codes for CASSLEVTGEAFF. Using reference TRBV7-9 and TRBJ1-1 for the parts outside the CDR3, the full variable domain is DTGVSQNPRHKITKRGQNVTFRCDPISEHNRLYWYRQTLGQGPEFLTYFQNEAQLEKSRLLSDRFSAERPKGSFSTLEIQRTEQGDSAMYLCASSLEVTGEAFFGQGTRLTVV.